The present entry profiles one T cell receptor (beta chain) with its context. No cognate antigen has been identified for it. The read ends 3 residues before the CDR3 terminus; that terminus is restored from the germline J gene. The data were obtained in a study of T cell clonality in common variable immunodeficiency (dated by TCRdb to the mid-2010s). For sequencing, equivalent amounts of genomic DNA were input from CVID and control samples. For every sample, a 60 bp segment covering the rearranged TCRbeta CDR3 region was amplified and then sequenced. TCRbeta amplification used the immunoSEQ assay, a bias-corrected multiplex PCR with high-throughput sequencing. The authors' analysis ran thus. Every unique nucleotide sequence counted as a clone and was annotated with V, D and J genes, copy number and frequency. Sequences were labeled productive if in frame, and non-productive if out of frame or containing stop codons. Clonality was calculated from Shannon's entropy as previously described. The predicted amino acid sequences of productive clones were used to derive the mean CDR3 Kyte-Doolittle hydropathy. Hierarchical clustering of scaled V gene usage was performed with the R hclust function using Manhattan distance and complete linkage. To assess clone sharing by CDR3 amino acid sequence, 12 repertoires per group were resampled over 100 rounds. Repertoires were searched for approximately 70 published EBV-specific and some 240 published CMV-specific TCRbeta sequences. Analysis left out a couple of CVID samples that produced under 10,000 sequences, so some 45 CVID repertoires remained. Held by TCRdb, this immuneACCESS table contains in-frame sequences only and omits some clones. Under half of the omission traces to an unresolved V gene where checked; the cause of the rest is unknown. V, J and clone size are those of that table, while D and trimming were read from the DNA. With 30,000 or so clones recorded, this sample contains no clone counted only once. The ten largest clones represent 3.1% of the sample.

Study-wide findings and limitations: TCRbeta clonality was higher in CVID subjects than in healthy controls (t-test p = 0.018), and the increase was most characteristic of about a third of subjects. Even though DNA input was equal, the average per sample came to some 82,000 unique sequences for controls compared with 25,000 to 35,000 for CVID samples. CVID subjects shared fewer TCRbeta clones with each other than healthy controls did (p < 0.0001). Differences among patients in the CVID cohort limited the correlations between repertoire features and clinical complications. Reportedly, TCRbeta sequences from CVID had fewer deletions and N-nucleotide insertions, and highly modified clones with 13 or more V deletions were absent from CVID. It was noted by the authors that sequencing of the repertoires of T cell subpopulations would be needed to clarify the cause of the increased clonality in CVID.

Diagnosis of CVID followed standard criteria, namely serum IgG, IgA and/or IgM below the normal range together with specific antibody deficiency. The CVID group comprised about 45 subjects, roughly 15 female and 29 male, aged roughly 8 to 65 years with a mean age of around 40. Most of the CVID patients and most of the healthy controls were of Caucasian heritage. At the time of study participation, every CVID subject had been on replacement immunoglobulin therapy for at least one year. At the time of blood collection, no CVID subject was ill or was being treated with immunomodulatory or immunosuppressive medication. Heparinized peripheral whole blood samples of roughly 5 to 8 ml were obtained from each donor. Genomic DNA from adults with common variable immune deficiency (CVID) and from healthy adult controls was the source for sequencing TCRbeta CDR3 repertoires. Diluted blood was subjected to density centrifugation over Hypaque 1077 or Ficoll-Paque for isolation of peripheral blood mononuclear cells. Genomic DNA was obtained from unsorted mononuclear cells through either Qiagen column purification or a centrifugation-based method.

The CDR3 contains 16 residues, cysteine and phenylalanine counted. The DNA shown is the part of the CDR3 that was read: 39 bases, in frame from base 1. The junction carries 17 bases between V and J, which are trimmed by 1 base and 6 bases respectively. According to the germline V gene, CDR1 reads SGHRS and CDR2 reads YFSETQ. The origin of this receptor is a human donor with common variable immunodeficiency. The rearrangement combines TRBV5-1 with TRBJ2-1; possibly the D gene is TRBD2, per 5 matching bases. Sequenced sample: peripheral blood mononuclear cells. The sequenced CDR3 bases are TGCGCCAGCAGCTTGCGAGCGGATATGGGCTTCAATGAG. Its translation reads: CASSLRADMGFNE. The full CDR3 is CASSLRADMGFNEQFF.